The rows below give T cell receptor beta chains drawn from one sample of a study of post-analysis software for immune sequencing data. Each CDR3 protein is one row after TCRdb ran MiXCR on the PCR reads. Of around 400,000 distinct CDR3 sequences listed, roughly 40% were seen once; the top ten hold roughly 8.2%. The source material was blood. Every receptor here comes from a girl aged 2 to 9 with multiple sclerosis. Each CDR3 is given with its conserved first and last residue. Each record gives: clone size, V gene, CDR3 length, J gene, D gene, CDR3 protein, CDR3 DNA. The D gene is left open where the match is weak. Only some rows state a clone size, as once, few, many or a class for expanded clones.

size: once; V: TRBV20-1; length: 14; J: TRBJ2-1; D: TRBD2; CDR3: CSAWMASGYNEQFF; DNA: TGCAGTGCCTGGATGGCTAGCGGGTACAATGAGCAGTTCTTC
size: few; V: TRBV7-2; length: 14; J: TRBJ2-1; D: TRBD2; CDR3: CASSLGTSGNRQFF; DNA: TGTGCCAGCAGCTTGGGGACTAGCGGGAATAGACAGTTCTTC
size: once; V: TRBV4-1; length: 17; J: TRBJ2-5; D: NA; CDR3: CASSQGCPGGCGETQYF; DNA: TGCGCCAGCAGCCAAGGATGTCCGGGGGGCTGCGGAGAGACCCAGTACTTC
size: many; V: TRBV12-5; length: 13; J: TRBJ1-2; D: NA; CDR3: CASGTDWNYGYTF; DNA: TGTGCTAGTGGTACGGACTGGAACTATGGCTACACCTTC
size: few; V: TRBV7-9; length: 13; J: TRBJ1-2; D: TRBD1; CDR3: CASSRTGNYGYTF; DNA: TGTGCCAGCAGCCGGACAGGGAACTATGGCTACACCTTC
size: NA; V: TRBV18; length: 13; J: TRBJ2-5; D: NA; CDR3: CASSPGDLETQYF; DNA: TGTGCCAGCTCACCAGGCGACTTAGAGACCCAGTACTTC
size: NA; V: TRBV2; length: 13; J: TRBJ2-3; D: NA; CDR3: CASSEEYTDTQYF; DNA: TGTGCCAGCAGTGAGGAGTATACAGATACGCAGTATTTT
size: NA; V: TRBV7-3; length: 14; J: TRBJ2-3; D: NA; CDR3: CASSPGYHTDTQYF; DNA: TGTGCCAGCAGCCCGGGCTACCACACAGATACGCAGTATTTT
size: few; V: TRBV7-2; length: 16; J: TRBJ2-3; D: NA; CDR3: CAGTPLKVWGTDTQYF; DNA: TGTGCCGGCACCCCTCTGAAGGTTTGGGGCACAGATACGCAGTATTTT
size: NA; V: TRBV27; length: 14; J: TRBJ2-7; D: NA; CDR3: CASSFNRGFDEQYF; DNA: TGTGCCAGCAGTTTCAACCGGGGGTTCGACGAGCAGTACTTC
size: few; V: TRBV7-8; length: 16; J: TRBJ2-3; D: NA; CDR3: CASSLARLSSADTQYF; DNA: TGTGCCAGCAGCTTAGCCCGGTTGAGCTCGGCAGATACGCAGTATTTT
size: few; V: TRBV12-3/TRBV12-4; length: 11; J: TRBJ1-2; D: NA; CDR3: CASSFLGSYTF; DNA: TGTGCCAGCAGTTTCTTGGGGTCCTACACCTTC
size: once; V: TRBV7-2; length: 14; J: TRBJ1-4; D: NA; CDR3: CASSWGQDRGKRFF; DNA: TGTGCCAGCAGCTGGGGTCAGGATAGGGGGAAACGGTTTTTT
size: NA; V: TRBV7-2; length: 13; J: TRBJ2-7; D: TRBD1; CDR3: CASTPDRSYEQYF; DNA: TGTGCCAGCACCCCGGACAGGTCCTACGAGCAGTACTTC
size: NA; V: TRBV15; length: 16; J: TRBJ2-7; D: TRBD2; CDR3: CATSRTSGSPENEQYF; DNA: TGTGCCACCAGCAGAACTAGCGGGAGCCCCGAGAACGAGCAGTACTTC
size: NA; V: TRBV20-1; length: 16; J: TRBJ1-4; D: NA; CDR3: CSARFSGQSTNEKLFF; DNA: TGCAGTGCTAGGTTTTCCGGACAGTCAACTAATGAAAAACTGTTTTTT
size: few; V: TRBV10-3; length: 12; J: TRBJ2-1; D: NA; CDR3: CAIRTHYNEQFF; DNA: TGTGCCATCCGGACGCACTACAATGAGCAGTTCTTC
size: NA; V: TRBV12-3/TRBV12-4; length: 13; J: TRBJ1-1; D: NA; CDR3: CASSLKLKTEAFF; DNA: TGTGCCAGCAGTTTGAAATTAAAGACTGAAGCTTTCTTT
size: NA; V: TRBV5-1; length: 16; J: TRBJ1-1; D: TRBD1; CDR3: CASSPKPQGVNTEAFF; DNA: TGCGCCAGCAGCCCCAAACCACAGGGGGTGAACACTGAAGCTTTCTTT
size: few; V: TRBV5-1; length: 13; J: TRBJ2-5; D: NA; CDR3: CASSFASQETQYF; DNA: TGCGCCAGCAGCTTTGCTAGCCAGGAGACCCAGTACTTC
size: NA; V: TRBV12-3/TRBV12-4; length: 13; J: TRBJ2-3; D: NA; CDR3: CASSYIGPDAQYF; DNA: TGTGCCAGCAGCTACATCGGACCAGATGCGCAGTATTTT
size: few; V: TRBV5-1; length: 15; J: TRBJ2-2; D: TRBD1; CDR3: CASSRDRQNTGELFF; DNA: TGCGCCAGCAGCAGGGACAGGCAAAACACCGGGGAGCTGTTTTTT
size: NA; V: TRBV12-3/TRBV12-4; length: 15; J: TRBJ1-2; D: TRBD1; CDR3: CASSTSTGGAYGYTF; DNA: TGTGCCAGCAGTACAAGTACAGGGGGCGCATATGGCTACACCTTC
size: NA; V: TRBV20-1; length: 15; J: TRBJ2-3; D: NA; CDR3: CSARDPQRRTDTQYF; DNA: TGCAGTGCTAGAGATCCCCAGCGGCGCACAGATACGCAGTATTTT
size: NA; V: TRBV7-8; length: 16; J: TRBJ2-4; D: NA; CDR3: CASSLARVAVKNIQYF; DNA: TGTGCCAGCAGCTTAGCGAGGGTGGCGGTCAAAAACATTCAGTACTTC
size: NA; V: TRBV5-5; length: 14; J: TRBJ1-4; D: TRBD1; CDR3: CASRSGTGSEKLFF; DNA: TGTGCCAGCAGATCCGGGACAGGGAGTGAAAAACTGTTTTTT
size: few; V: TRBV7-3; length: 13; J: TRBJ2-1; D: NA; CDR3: CASSSQSMNEQFF; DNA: TGTGCCAGCAGCTCCCAGTCGATGAATGAGCAGTTCTTC
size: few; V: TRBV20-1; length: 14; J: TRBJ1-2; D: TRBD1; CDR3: CGYRGATPWYGYTF; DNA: TGCGGATACAGGGGCGCTACCCCTTGGTATGGCTACACCTTC
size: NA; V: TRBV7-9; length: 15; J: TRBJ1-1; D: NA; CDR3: CASSLTGGLSVEAFF; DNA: TGTGCCAGCAGCTTAACTGGGGGATTGTCGGTTGAAGCTTTCTTT
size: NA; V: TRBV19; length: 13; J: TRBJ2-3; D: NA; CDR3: CASSIGGRDTQYF; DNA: TGTGCCAGTAGTATCGGAGGGAGAGATACGCAGTATTTT
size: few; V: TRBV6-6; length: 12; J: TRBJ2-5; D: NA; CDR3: CASSAGEETQYF; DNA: TGTGCCAGCAGTGCAGGGGAAGAGACCCAGTACTTC
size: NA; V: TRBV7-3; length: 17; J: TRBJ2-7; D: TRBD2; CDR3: CASSLAGTSGRAYEQYF; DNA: TGTGCCAGCAGCTTAGCCGGGACTAGCGGGAGGGCCTACGAGCAGTACTTC
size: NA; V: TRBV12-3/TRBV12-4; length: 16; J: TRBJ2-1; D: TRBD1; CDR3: CASSSDRGFSYNEQFF; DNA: TGTGCCAGCAGTTCGGACAGGGGTTTCTCCTACAATGAGCAGTTCTTC
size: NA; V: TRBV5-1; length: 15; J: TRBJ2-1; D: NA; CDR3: CASSLNAGRCNEQFF; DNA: TGCGCCAGCAGCTTGAATGCGGGGAGATGCAATGAGCAGTTCTTC
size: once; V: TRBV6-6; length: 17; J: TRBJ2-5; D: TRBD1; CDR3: CASSYSSGQGLRETQYF; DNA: TGTGCCAGCAGTTACTCCTCCGGACAGGGGCTGAGAGAGACCCAGTACTTC
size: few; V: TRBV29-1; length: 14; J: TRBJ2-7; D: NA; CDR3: CSVGHTGFAYEQYF; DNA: TGCAGCGTTGGGCACACCGGATTCGCCTACGAGCAGTACTTC
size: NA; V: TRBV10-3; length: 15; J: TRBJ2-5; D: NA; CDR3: CAISESPGTQETQYF; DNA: TGTGCCATCAGTGAGAGTCCTGGGACACAAGAGACCCAGTACTTC
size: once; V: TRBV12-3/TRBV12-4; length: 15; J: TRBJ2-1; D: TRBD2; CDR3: CASTKLAGAANEQFF; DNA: TGTGCCAGCACTAAACTAGCGGGAGCGGCCAATGAGCAGTTCTTC
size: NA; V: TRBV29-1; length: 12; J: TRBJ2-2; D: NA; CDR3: CSVYTNTGELFF; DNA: TGCAGCGTTTACACGAACACCGGGGAGCTGTTTTTT
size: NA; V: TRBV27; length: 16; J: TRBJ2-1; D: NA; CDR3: CASSLGSDAFYNEQFF; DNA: TGTGCCAGCAGTTTAGGGTCGGACGCTTTCTACAATGAGCAGTTCTTC
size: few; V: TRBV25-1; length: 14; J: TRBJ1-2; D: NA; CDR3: CASSDSGRAYGYTF; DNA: TGTGCCAGCAGTGACTCAGGGCGGGCCTATGGCTACACCTTC
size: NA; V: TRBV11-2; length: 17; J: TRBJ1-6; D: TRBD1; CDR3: CASSLGPGTDYNSPLHF; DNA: TGTGCCAGCAGCTTAGGACCCGGGACAGACTATAATTCGCCCCTCCACTTT
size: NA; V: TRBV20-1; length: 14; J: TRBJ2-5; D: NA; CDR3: CSAGGRLYQETQYF; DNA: TGCAGTGCTGGGGGCAGATTGTACCAAGAGACCCAGTACTTC
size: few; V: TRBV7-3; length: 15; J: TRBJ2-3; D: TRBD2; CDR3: CASSFAGGTTDTQYF; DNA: TGTGCCAGCAGCTTCGCGGGGGGGACCACAGATACGCAGTATTTT
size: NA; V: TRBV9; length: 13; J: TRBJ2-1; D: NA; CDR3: CASSVEPWGGQFF; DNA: TGTGCCAGCAGCGTAGAGCCTTGGGGTGGGCAGTTCTTC
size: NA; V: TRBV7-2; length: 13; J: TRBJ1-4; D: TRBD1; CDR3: CASSSRQGEKLFF; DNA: TGTGCCAGCAGCTCCAGACAGGGAGAAAAACTGTTTTTT
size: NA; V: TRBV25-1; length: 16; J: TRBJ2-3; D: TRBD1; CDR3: CASSDRQGVITDTQYF; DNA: TGTGCCAGCAGTGATCGCCAGGGGGTGATCACAGATACGCAGTATTTT
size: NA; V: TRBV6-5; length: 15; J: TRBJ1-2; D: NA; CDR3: CASSATGRITSGYTF; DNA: TGTGCCAGCAGTGCTACAGGGCGGATCACTTCGGGCTACACCTTC
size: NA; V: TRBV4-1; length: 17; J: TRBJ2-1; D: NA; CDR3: CASSQDPSTGRYNEQFF; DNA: TGCGCCAGCAGCCAAGATCCCAGCACAGGGAGGTACAATGAGCAGTTCTTC
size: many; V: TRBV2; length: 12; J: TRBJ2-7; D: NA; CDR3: CASSDLPYEQYF; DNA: TGTGCCAGCAGTGATCTGCCTTACGAGCAGTACTTC
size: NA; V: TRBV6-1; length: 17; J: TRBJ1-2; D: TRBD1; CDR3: CASRRVGTASSNYGYTF; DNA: TGTGCCAGCAGGAGGGTTGGGACAGCGTCCTCTAACTATGGCTACACCTTC
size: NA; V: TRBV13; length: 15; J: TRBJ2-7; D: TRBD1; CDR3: CASSPFGQGFSEQYF; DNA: TGTGCCAGCAGCCCCTTCGGACAGGGCTTTTCCGAGCAGTACTTC
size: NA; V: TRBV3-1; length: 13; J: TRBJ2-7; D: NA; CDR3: CASGQQGSYEQYF; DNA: TGTGCCAGCGGCCAACAGGGAAGCTACGAGCAGTACTTC